The 19 T cell receptor beta chains in this list originate from one sample, sequenced in a study of blood T cells in healthy people across ages. A second roughly 6 to 12 cycle PCR used barcoded and J-beta primers. TCRdb re-analysed the 5' RACE reads in MiXCR, keeping a single row per CDR3 protein. This table holds roughly 1,300,000 distinct CDR3 sequences, 55% to 75% found once. Sequenced input: blood. These receptors all come from a man between 18 and 29 years old in good health.

This clonotype was seen a handful of times. The V gene is TRBV6-5, the J gene TRBJ1-2; TRBD1 aligns across 7 bases. CDR1 and CDR2 (germline): MNHEY, SVGAGI. The CDR3 is made up of 14 amino acids. V gave up 6 bases and J gave up 3 bases; unmatched junction bases: 7. The CDR3 coding sequence is TGTGCCAGCAGCCCCGACAGGGTTTACTATGGCTACACCTTC. As protein: CASSPDRVYYGYTF.

The V call is TRBV10-3, the J call TRBJ1-2; 8 bases agree with TRBD1. Germline lookup yields CDR1 ENHRY and CDR2 SYGVKD. CDR3 length equals 12 residues. Trimming removed 8 bases from V and 3 bases from J; junction bases left unmatched: 2. CDR3 sequence reads: CAIGGQDYGYTF. CDR3 DNA sequence: TGTGCCATCGGGGGACAGGACTATGGCTACACCTTC.

This clonotype was seen only a few times. This chain links TRBV4-1 with TRBJ1-2; D gene unclear. Germline CDR1 MGHRA, CDR2 YSYEKL. This CDR3 contains 15 residues. V was trimmed by 0 bases and J by 4 bases, leaving 12 bases between them. The CDR3 loop is CASSQDLGSFYGYTF. DNA for the CDR3: TGCGCCAGCAGCCAAGATTTGGGCTCCTTCTATGGCTACACCTTC.

The genes are TRBV29-1 and TRBJ2-7; 13 bases are a match to TRBD2. Looked up from germline, CDR1 is SQVTM and CDR2 is ANQGSEA. The CDR3 spans 14 residues. The junction had 10 bases not matched to a gene; V was cut back by 5 bases and J by 9 bases. The CDR3 bases are TGCAGCGTTCTAGGGACTAGCGGGGCTAGGGTGCAGTACTTC. As protein: CSVLGTSGARVQYF.

This clonotype was observed a handful of times. The rearrangement links TRBV28 to TRBJ1-1; maybe TRBD1 (5 bases). Germline V CDR1 and CDR2: MDHEN, SYDVKM. The CDR3 is 15 amino acids. Trimming left V 10 bases short and J 0 bases short, with 18 bases between. CDR3 residues: CATLDQLGVNTEAFF. In DNA, the CDR3 is TGTGCCACCCTCGACCAGCTAGGGGTGAACACTGAAGCTTTCTTT.

The chain has TRBV30 and TRBJ2-7; 8 nucleotides align to TRBD1. Trimming took 2 bases from V and 4 from J; bases not matched to a gene: 4. Germline V gene sequence: CDR1 GTSNPN, CDR2 SVGIG (reference sequence). This CDR3 is 13 amino acids long. The CDR3 sequence is CAWSRDRKYEQYF. Here the CDR3 DNA reads TGTGCCTGGAGTCGGGACAGGAAATACGAGCAGTACTTC. The full variable domain, completed using reference TRBV30 and TRBJ2-7, is SQTIHQWPATLVQPVGSPLSLECTVEGTSNPNLYWYRQAAGRGLQLLFYSVGIGQISSEVPQNLSASRPQDRQFILSSKKLLLSDSGFYLCAWSRDRKYEQYFGPGTRLTVT.

The chain is built from TRBV4-1 and TRBJ1-6; 9 bases are a match to TRBD1. The V and J ends lost 5 bases and 10 bases, in that order; junction bases with no gene match: 6. Germline lookup yields CDR1 MGHRA and CDR2 YSYEKL. CDR3 length: 14 residues. CDR3 DNA: TGCGCCAGCAGCATCACGACAGGGGGATCACCCCTCCACTTT. It yields the protein CASSITTGGSPLHF.

The chain joins TRBV29-1 to TRBJ2-7; 9 bases line up with TRBD2. V lost 3 bases and J lost 3; bases outside the gene matches: 9. CDR1 and CDR2 (germline): SQVTM, ANQGSEA. CDR3 length: 15 residues. DNA of the CDR3: TGCAGCGTTGAGGGGGAAGGCGGGAGGGACTACGAGCAGTACTTC. Translating it yields CSVEGEGGRDYEQYF.

The rearrangement links TRBV6-2 or TRBV6-3 to TRBJ1-2; D possibly corresponds to TRBD1 (6 bases). CDR3 length equals 15 residues. The V end lost 2 bases, the J end lost 3 bases, and 13 bases lay between the germline ends. CDR1 and CDR2 (germline): MNHEY, SVGEGT. The CDR3 DNA follows: TGTGCCAGCAGTTACCATCCGACAGGCCACTATGGCTACACCTTC. This codes for CASSYHPTGHYGYTF.

The V and J genes are TRBV4-2 and TRBJ1-1, with D perhaps TRBD1 (5 bases). This CDR3 spans 14 amino acids. The V gene's germline CDR1 is LGHNA and CDR2 YNFKEQ. Trimming left V 4 bases short and J 0 bases short, with 9 bases between. CDR3 sequence (DNA): TGTGCCAGCAGCCGGTCCAGGGTGAACACTGAAGCTTTCTTT. Residues: CASSRSRVNTEAFF.

This clonotype was observed a handful of times. The CDR3 coding sequence is TGTGCCAGCAGCTTAGGTATTTCGGGACAGGCCTACGAGCAGTACTTC. Protein product: CASSLGISGQAYEQYF. This chain joins TRBV13 and TRBJ2-5; 8 positions match TRBD1. Near its end, the DNA agrees better with TRBJ2-7, so the J call may be wrong. The CDR3 length is 16 residues. Germline CDR1 reads PRHDT; CDR2 reads FYEKMQ (reference sequence).

The chain carries TRBV10-3 and TRBJ2-1; D is undetermined. The V end lost 5 bases, the J end lost 3 bases, and 14 bases lay between the germline ends. Germline V lookup: CDR1 ENHRY, CDR2 SYGVKD. The CDR3 is 15 amino acids. CDR3 amino acids: CAISRERDYYNEQFF. In DNA form, the CDR3 reads TGTGCCATCAGTAGAGAAAGGGATTACTACAATGAGCAGTTCTTC.

CDR3: CASSPIAGVWYEQFF. CDR3 in DNA: TGTGCCAGCAGCCCGATAGCGGGGGTCTGGTATGAGCAGTTCTTC. The chain combines TRBV11-2 with TRBJ2-1; 9 bases match TRBD2. This CDR3 region has 15 residues. V gave up 5 bases and J gave up 8 bases; unmatched junction bases: 10. CDR1 SGHAT and CDR2 FQNNGV come from the germline V gene.

This clonotype was picked up a small number of times. In DNA form, the CDR3 reads TGTGCCAGCAGCCTGACTAGCGGGGGGGCAGCAGATACGCAGTATTTT. Encoded protein: CASSLTSGGAADTQYF. V is TRBV7-9 and J is TRBJ2-3; TRBD2 agrees at 14 bases. The CDR3 extends over 16 amino acids. The J segment lost 4 bases and the V segment lost 5 bases, leaving 5 bases of the junction unmatched. CDR1 is SEHNR, CDR2 FQNEAQ, per germline (reference sequence).

This clonotype was counted between two and nine times. The chain carries TRBV7-9 and TRBJ2-1; 8 positions agree with TRBD2. The end of the DNA aligns better with TRBJ2-7, so the J call may be wrong. Per the germline V gene, CDR1 is SEHNR and CDR2 is FQNEAQ (reference sequence). The CDR3 contains 15 residues. CDR3 region: CASSPAGVVYNEQYF. The CDR3 bases are TGTGCCAGCAGCCCAGCGGGGGTGGTTTACAATGAGCAGTACTTC.

This rearrangement joins TRBV29-1 to TRBJ1-1; weak D call: TRBD1 (6 bases). Between the trimmed V and J ends, which lost 8 bases and 4 bases, there was a span of 26 bases. Germline CDR1 SQVTM, CDR2 ANQGSEA. The CDR3 sequence is 16 residues long. CDR3 DNA sequence: TGCAGCCCGGTCCCCCAGGGGCGCGTATCGTGCACTGAAGCTTTCTTT. Amino acids: CSPVPQGRVSCTEAFF.

This clonotype came up many times. The rearrangement uses TRBV29-1 and TRBJ1-5; a possible D gene is TRBD1 (5 bases). Germline lookup yields CDR1 SQVTM and CDR2 ANQGSEA. Trimming shortened V by 1 base and J by 0 bases, and 13 bases separated the two germline ends. The CDR3 contains 16 residues. The CDR3 loop is CSVEVQVLNSNQPQHF. The CDR3 coding sequence is TGCAGCGTTGAAGTACAGGTCCTTAATAGCAATCAGCCCCAGCATTTT.

The V call is TRBV10-3, the J call TRBJ2-2, with 8 bases identical to TRBD2. Unmatched junction bases numbered 9, after V lost 7 bases and J lost 8 bases. CDR1 is ENHRY and CDR2 is SYGVKD in the germline V gene. The CDR3 extends over 14 amino acids. The CDR3: CAIMSQREKGELFF. CDR3 DNA sequence: TGTGCCATCATGTCCCAGCGGGAGAAGGGGGAGCTGTTTTTT.

V usage is TRBV12-3 or TRBV12-4 and J usage is TRBJ1-2; no clear D gene. V was clipped by 5 bases and J by 8 bases, with 9 bases between them. CDR3 length equals 11 residues. The CDR3 reads CASSGPFGYTF. In nucleotides, the CDR3 is TGTGCCAGCAGTGGACCCTTCGGCTACACCTTC.